The sequence of this T cell receptor beta chain was determined in a study of blood T cells in healthy people across ages. The CDR3 sequence is 13 residues long. Between the trimmed V and J ends, which lost 3 bases and 6 bases, there was a span of 11 bases. With a J-beta primer mix and a sample-barcoded 5' primer, a second PCR ran 7 to 11 cycles. TCRdb processed the 5' RACE reads anew with MiXCR; each CDR3 protein has one entry. The table lists about 780,000 distinct CDR3 sequences, about half of them singletons, with less than 20% in the top ten. Source material: blood. The receptor was isolated from an older man in good health. The chain employs TRBV12-3 or TRBV12-4 and TRBJ1-1; no definite D call. The CDR3 region is CASSFALDAEAFF. In DNA form, the CDR3 reads TGTGCCAGCAGTTTTGCTTTGGACGCTGAAGCTTTCTTT.